One sample yielded the 6 T cell receptor beta chains listed below, sequenced in a study of blood T cell repertoires in COVID-19. Only in-frame clones appear in the TCRdb table, and some are missing; sequencing was by immunoSEQ multiplex PCR. There are 95,000 to 100,000 clones in the sample; 90% to 95% occur only once, and roughly 17% lies in the top ten. Sequencing was carried out using peripheral blood. The receptors here all came from a man aged 45-65 years with acute or convalescent COVID-19.

V usage is TRBV14 and J usage is TRBJ1-3; weak D call: TRBD1 (6 bases). CDR1 is SGHDN, CDR2 FVKESK, per germline. Trimming pared 1 base from V and 2 bases from J, leaving 6 bases between. The CDR3 sequence is 14 residues long. The CDR3 nucleotides read TGTGCCAGCAGCCAAGCAGGGGCTGGAAACACCATATATTTT. Its translation: CASSQAGAGNTIYF.

The chain employs TRBV16 and TRBJ1-2; no definite D call. The CDR3 extends over 12 amino acids. Germline CDR1 reads KGHSY; CDR2 reads FQNENV. V lost 1 base and J 4 bases, leaving 4 bases between the germline ends. The CDR3: CASSQFRYGYTF. The CDR3 coding sequence is TGTGCCAGCAGCCAATTCCGCTATGGCTACACCTTC.

The CDR3 reads CASSSFLSPLHF. Here the CDR3 DNA reads TGTGCCAGCAGCTCCTTTTTATCACCCCTCCACTTT. The chain joins TRBV7-2 to TRBJ1-6; D gene unclear. The germline V gene has CDR1 SGHTA and CDR2 FQGNSA. This CDR3 region has 12 residues. Trimming left V 4 bases short and J 10 bases short, with 8 bases between.

The CDR3 sequence is CASSYLGHSTDTQYF. DNA for the CDR3: TGTGCCAGCAGTTACCTCGGACACAGCACAGATACGCAGTATTTT. V and J are TRBV6-2 or TRBV6-3 and TRBJ2-3; a possible D gene is TRBD1 (5 bases). The germline CDR1 and CDR2 sequences are MNHEY and SVGEGT. The CDR3 consists of 15 residues. Trimming removed 2 bases at V and 0 bases at J, with 9 bases between.

The genes are TRBV27 and TRBJ1-6; no clear D gene. This CDR3 has 17 amino acids. V was trimmed by 5 bases and J by 9 bases, leaving 23 bases between them. Germline CDR1 and CDR2: MNHEY and SMNVEV (reference sequence). CDR3: CASSQDPRRAISSPLHF. The CDR3 DNA sequence: TGTGCCAGCAGTCAGGACCCAAGGAGGGCCATAAGTTCACCCCTCCACTTT.

Turning to this clone: This specimen includes other DNA sequences encoding the same CDR3. The chain recombines TRBV3-1 (or the pseudogene TRBV3-2) with TRBJ1-1, with D maybe TRBD1 (5 bases). Per germline, CDR1 LGHDT and CDR2 YNNKEL (reference sequence). CDR3 size: 12 residues. Trimming took off 1 base at V and 8 bases at J, with 8 bases between the two ends. DNA for the CDR3: TGTGCCAGCAGCCAAGGGCGGACAGAAGCTTTCTTT. It encodes CASSQGRTEAFF.